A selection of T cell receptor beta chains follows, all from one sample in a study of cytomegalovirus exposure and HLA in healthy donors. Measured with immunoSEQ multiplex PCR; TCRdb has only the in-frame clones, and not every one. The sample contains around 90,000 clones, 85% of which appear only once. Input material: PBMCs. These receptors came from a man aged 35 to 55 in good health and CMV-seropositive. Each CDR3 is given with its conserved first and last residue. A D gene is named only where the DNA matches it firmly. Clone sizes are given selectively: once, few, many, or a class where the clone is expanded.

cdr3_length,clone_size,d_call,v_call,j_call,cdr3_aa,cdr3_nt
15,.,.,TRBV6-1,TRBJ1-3,CASSEAGRAGNTIYF,TGTGCCAGCAGTGAAGCGGGCAGGGCAGGAAACACCATATATTTT
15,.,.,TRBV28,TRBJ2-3,CASSDTGSSTDTQYF,TGTGCCAGCAGTGACACAGGATCTAGCACAGATACGCAGTATTTT
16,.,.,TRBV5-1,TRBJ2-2,CASSPTAPGNTGELFF,TGCGCCAGCAGCCCGACCGCCCCGGGGAACACCGGGGAGCTGTTTTTT
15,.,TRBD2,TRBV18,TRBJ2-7,CASSPLAGEAYEQYF,TGTGCCAGCTCACCACTGGCGGGGGAAGCCTACGAGCAGTACTTC
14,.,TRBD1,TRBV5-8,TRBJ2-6,CASDRPDRSLVLTF,TGTGCCAGCGACCGGCCGGACAGGTCCCTCGTCCTGACTTTC
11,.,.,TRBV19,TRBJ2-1,CASSTQRGQFF,TGTGCCAGTAGTACCCAACGGGGACAGTTCTTC
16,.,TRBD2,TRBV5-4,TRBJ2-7,CASSPGLAGAPREQYF,TGTGCCAGCAGCCCGGGACTAGCGGGAGCCCCGAGGGAGCAGTACTTC
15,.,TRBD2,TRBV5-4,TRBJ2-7,CASSRGTSGLGEQYF,TGTGCCAGCAGCCGTGGGACTAGCGGGCTCGGCGAGCAGTACTTC
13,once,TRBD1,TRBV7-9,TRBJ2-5,CASSYDRGETQYF,TGTGCCAGCAGTTACGACAGGGGAGAGACCCAGTACTTC
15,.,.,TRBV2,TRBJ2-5,CASSAWGATQETQYF,TGTGCCAGCAGCGCCTGGGGAGCGACCCAAGAGACCCAGTACTTC
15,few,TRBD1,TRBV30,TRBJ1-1,CAWRTPGQFNTEAFF,TGTGCCTGGAGGACCCCGGGACAGTTCAACACTGAAGCTTTCTTT
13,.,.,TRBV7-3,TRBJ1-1,CASSSSGNTEAFF,TGTGCCAGCAGCTCTTCAGGGAACACTGAAGCTTTCTTT
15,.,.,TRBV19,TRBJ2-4,CASRARGLTKNIQYF,TGTGCCAGTAGGGCCCGGGGTTTAACCAAAAACATTCAGTACTTC
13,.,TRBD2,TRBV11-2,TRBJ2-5,CASKSGALETQYF,TGTGCCAGCAAAAGCGGGGCCCTGGAGACCCAGTACTTC
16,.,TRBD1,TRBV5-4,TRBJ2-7,CASSGGRGRGSDEQYF,TGTGCCAGCAGCGGGGGCAGGGGGCGAGGTTCAGACGAGCAGTACTTC
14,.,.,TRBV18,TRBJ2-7,CASSPLQGTDEQYF,TGTGCCAGCTCACCACTCCAGGGGACCGACGAGCAGTACTTC
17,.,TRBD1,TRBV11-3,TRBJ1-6,CASSLAFTGQGDSPLHF,TGTGCCAGCAGCTTAGCTTTTACGGGACAGGGGGATTCACCCCTCCACTTT
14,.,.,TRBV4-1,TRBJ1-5,CASSQDGARRPQHF,TGCGCCAGCAGCCAAGATGGGGCGCGGAGGCCCCAGCATTTT
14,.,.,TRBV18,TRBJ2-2,CASSPLANTGELFF,TGTGCCAGCTCACCTCTAGCGAACACCGGGGAGCTGTTTTTT
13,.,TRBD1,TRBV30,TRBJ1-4,CAWSERTGEKLFF,TGTGCCTGGAGCGAAAGGACAGGCGAAAAACTGTTTTTT
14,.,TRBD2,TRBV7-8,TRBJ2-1,CASSLLAGGGEQFF,TGTGCCAGCAGCCTCCTAGCGGGAGGCGGGGAGCAGTTCTTC
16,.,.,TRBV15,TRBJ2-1,CATSRDRGTSYNEQFF,TGTGCCACCAGCAGAGATCGGGGGACCTCCTACAATGAGCAGTTCTTC
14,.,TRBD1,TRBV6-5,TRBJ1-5,CASSPDRGNQPQHF,TGTGCCAGCAGCCCGGACAGGGGTAATCAGCCCCAGCATTTT
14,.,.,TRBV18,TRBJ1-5,CASSGDGGHQPQHF,TGTGCCAGCTCAGGTGACGGAGGACATCAGCCCCAGCATTTT
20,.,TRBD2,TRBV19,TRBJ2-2,CASSIDRKGASGRKTGELFF,TGTGCCAGTAGTATAGATCGTAAGGGGGCTAGCGGGAGGAAAACCGGGGAGCTGTTTTTT
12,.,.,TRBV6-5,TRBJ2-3,CATHKSTDTQYF,TGTGCCACCCACAAAAGCACAGATACGCAGTATTTT
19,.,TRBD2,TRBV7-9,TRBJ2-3,CASSATSGSWEASTDTQYF,TGTGCCAGCAGCGCGACTAGCGGGAGTTGGGAGGCTAGCACAGATACGCAGTATTTT
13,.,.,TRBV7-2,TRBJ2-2,CASRPLRTGELFF,TGTGCCAGCAGACCACTGCGGACCGGGGAGCTGTTTTTT
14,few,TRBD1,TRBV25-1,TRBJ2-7,CATANTGAGYEQYF,TGTGCTACGGCAAATACAGGGGCCGGGTACGAGCAGTACTTC
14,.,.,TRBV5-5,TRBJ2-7,CASSPWTATYEQYF,TGTGCCAGCAGCCCCTGGACAGCCACCTACGAGCAGTACTTC
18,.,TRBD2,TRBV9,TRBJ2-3,CASSAGGPSGRASDTQYF,TGTGCCAGCAGCGCAGGAGGTCCTAGCGGGAGGGCCTCGGATACGCAGTATTTT
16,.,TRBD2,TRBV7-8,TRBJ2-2,CASSLLLAGAPGELFF,TGTGCCAGCAGCTTACTACTAGCGGGAGCTCCCGGGGAGCTGTTTTTT
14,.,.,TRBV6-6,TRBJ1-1,CASRLHSMNTEAFF,TGTGCCAGCAGGCTCCACTCGATGAACACTGAAGCTTTCTTT